Shown below are 5 T cell receptor beta chains from a single sample sequenced in a study of technical replicates of blood from a handful of donors. Assay: immunoSEQ multiplex PCR; the TCRdb copy retains only in-frame clones and omits some. This table holds about 72,000 clones, roughly 92% found once. Source material: T cells isolated from PBMCs. These receptors all come from a human donor in good health.

The chain is built from TRBV6-5 and TRBJ2-7; 9 bases align to TRBD2. Germline V gene sequence: CDR1 MNHEY, CDR2 SVGAGI. The ends lost 10 bases at V and 11 bases at J; junction bases unmatched: 15. This CDR3 comprises 13 residues. The CDR3: CATQTLFAGGEYF. Written as DNA, the CDR3 is TGTGCCACCCAGACCCTATTTGCGGGAGGGGAGTACTTC.

In nucleotides, the CDR3 is TGTGCCAGTAGTATCGGCCTAGCGGGTGAGCAGTTCTTC. Protein product: CASSIGLAGEQFF. The V and J genes are TRBV19 and TRBJ2-1; 8 bases fit TRBD2. The CDR3 has 13 amino acids. With 3 bases clipped from V and 9 bases from J, the junction kept 4 bases outside the gene matches. Looked up from germline, CDR1 is LNHDA and CDR2 is SQIVND (reference sequence).

The rearrangement uses TRBV9 and TRBJ2-5; 10 nucleotides agree with TRBD2. V dropped 0 bases and J dropped 1; count of bases not matched to a gene: 9. CDR3 length: 18 residues. The germline V gene encodes CDR1 SGDLS and CDR2 YYNGEE. CDR3 region: CASSVGWRAGGIQETQYF. The CDR3 nucleotides are TGTGCCAGCAGCGTAGGATGGCGAGCGGGAGGGATCCAAGAGACCCAGTACTTC.

The chain links TRBV7-9 to TRBJ2-7; 7 bases are a match to TRBD1. J was trimmed by 5 bases and V by 3 bases; bases with no gene match: 4. Per germline, CDR1 SEHNR and CDR2 FQNEAQ (reference sequence). This CDR3 region has 13 residues. CDR3 coding DNA: TGTGCCAGCAGCTTTCAGGGGGTTGACGAGCAGTACTTC. Protein product: CASSFQGVDEQYF.

This chain links TRBV15 with TRBJ2-1; D is perhaps TRBD2 (6 bases). CDR3 length equals 16 residues. V was pared by 3 bases and J by 8 bases, with 20 bases between. Germline V gives CDR1 LNHNV, CDR2 YYDKDF (reference sequence). DNA of the CDR3: TGTGCCACCAGCAGTCTTATACCGGGGGAGCTCTATGAGCAGTTCTTC. Residues: CATSSLIPGELYEQFF.